The clone carrying this T cell receptor (beta chain) has a handful of counts. Its antigen is unidentified. The junction does not match germline at one end; this may be a read error. This CDR3 region has 15 residues. Looked up from germline, CDR1 is SGHRS and CDR2 is YFSETQ. The sample belongs to a study of blood T cells in healthy people across ages. Study findings and constraints: The unknown donor CMV status may have confounded expanded clonotype changes.

Using a J-beta primer mix together with a sample-barcoded 5' primer, a second PCR was run for roughly 6 to 12 cycles. TCRdb reprocessed the 5' RACE reads with MiXCR, giving one entry per CDR3 protein. The sample has around 1.7 million distinct CDR3 sequences, approximately 28% seen once; the top ten hold 7% to 9%. The genes are TRBV5-1 and TRBJ2-7, with D perhaps matching TRBD1 or TRBD2 (5 bases each). The origin of this receptor is a woman between 25 and 40 years old in good health. Sample: blood. This CDR3 reads CACSQPRAGTYEQYF. The CDR3 region has the DNA TGCGCCTGCAGCCAACCGAGGGCAGGGACCTACGAGCAGTACTTC.